The 25 T cell receptor beta chains presented below share a single source sample, sequenced in a study of T cells after posttransplantation cyclophosphamide. Cyclophosphamide on days +3 and +4 followed busulfan-fludarabine conditioning and a marrow graft. Generated by immunoSEQ multiplex PCR, the TCRdb table keeps only in-frame clones and is missing some. Listed for the sample are about 10,000 clones, none seen a single time. Specimen: PBMCs, collected after allogeneic stem cell transplant with posttransplant cyclophosphamide. The receptors originated from a female patient aged 40 to 50 who received an allogeneic stem cell transplant from a related donor, was CMV-positive, and had no GVHD. The graft donor may have given rise to some T cells.

There are many counts of this clone. V usage is TRBV4-3 and J usage is TRBJ1-2; 8 nucleotides match TRBD1. The germline V gene encodes CDR1 LGHNA and CDR2 YSLEER. The J segment lost 8 bases and the V segment lost 0 bases, leaving 14 bases of the junction unmatched. The CDR3 runs 17 residues. CDR3 sequence reads: CASSQDIPGQGIRGYTF. Written as DNA, the CDR3 is TGCGCCAGCAGCCAAGATATTCCAGGACAGGGAATAAGGGGCTACACCTTC.

This clone occurred many times. The chain recombines TRBV28 with TRBJ1-1; TRBD1 might be the D (5 bases). V lost 7 bases and J lost 3, with 18 bases in between. The CDR3 consists of 15 residues. Germline loops: CDR1 MDHEN, CDR2 SYDVKM. The CDR3 DNA reads as TGTGCCAGCAATCCTTCCGGTCAAGGGGACACTGAAGCTTTCTTT. It codes for CASNPSGQGDTEAFF.

This clone occurred many times. The chain carries TRBV5-1 and TRBJ2-1; no clear D gene. V was trimmed by 4 bases and J by 5 bases, leaving 16 bases between them. The CDR3 has 15 amino acids. Per the germline V gene, CDR1 is SGHRS and CDR2 is YFSETQ. CDR3 loop: CASSPLLRVHNEQFF. The CDR3, as DNA: TGCGCCAGCAGCCCCTTACTCCGGGTACACAATGAGCAGTTCTTC.

This clone has at least ten counts. This chain joins TRBV27 and TRBJ2-1; TRBD2 is a possible D gene (6 bases). Trimming cost V 5 bases and J 3 bases, with 14 bases left between them. Germline CDR1 reads MNHEY; CDR2 reads SMNVEV (reference sequence). The CDR3 runs to 15 residues. The CDR3, as DNA: TGTGCCAGCAGTCCATACCTCGGGGGCTACAATGAGCAGTTCTTC. Its translation is CASSPYLGGYNEQFF.

This chain connects TRBV4-1 to TRBJ1-3; a possible D gene is TRBD1 (6 bases). Trimming stripped 2 bases from V and 0 bases from J, with 20 bases between. The CDR3 contains 19 residues. Germline V gene lookup returns CDR1 MGHRA and CDR2 YSYEKL. The CDR3, as DNA: TGCGCCAGCAGCCAACCCAGGGGTTCCTCGACGGACTCTGGAAACACCATATATTTT. Encoded protein: CASSQPRGSSTDSGNTIYF.

This clone has ten or more counts. V usage is TRBV18 and J usage is TRBJ2-1, with 16 bases matching TRBD2. Germline V gene sequence: CDR1 KGHSH, CDR2 LQKENI. This CDR3 spans 18 amino acids. Trimming removed 3 bases from V and 3 bases from J; junction bases left unmatched: 5. CDR3 in amino acids: CASSPGLAGGLFYNEQFF. In DNA form, the CDR3 reads TGTGCCAGCTCACCGGGACTAGCGGGGGGGCTTTTCTACAATGAGCAGTTCTTC.

This clone was recorded at least ten times. This chain connects TRBV7-8 to TRBJ2-7; 9 bases agree with TRBD1. V was pared by 1 base and J by 2 bases, with 9 bases of the junction left unmatched. The CDR3 has 17 residues. Germline lookup yields CDR1 SGHVS and CDR2 FQNEAQ. CDR3 DNA: TGTGCCAGCAGCTTAGGTTTCGGACAGGGGTCTACCTACGAGCAGTACTTC. Protein product: CASSLGFGQGSTYEQYF.

There are a few counts of this clone. Other nucleotide sequences from this sample produce the same CDR3. The J gene is TRBJ2-7, the V gene TRBV9; D not certain. The V and J ends lost 9 bases and 4 bases respectively, with 23 bases between them. CDR1 and CDR2 (germline): SGDLS, YYNGEE. The CDR3 is 15 residues long. The CDR3 loop reads CAIFFKQETAYEQYF. The CDR3 coding sequence is TGTGCCATTTTTTTCAAGCAGGAGACGGCATACGAGCAGTACTTC.

Ten or more counts support this clone. This chain uses TRBV18 with TRBJ2-7, with D uncertain. The CDR3 consists of 12 residues. Trimming stripped 3 bases from V and 0 bases from J, with 3 bases between. Germline V gene lookup returns CDR1 KGHSH and CDR2 LQKENI. The CDR3 spells CASSPNSYEQYF. For the CDR3, the DNA is TGTGCCAGCTCACCTAACTCCTACGAGCAGTACTTC.

This clone was observed many times. The rearrangement uses TRBV5-5 and TRBJ2-2, with 8 bases lining up with TRBD1. Germline loops: CDR1 SGHKS, CDR2 YYEKEE (reference sequence). The CDR3 covers 15 residues. V lost 5 bases, J lost 1 base, and 4 bases stayed unmatched. The CDR3 protein is CASSLDRGNTGELFF. CDR3 in DNA: TGTGCCAGCAGTCTAGACAGGGGGAACACCGGGGAGCTGTTTTTT.

This clone has only a few counts. The chain combines TRBV5-6 with TRBJ2-1, with 11 bases aligning to TRBD2. CDR1 SGHDT and CDR2 YYEEEE come from the germline V gene. This CDR3 is 15 amino acids long. V trimming: 0 bases; J trimming: 8 bases; junction bases outside the gene matches: 4. The CDR3 is CASSLELAGAHEQFF. DNA of the CDR3: TGTGCCAGCAGCTTGGAACTAGCGGGGGCACATGAGCAGTTCTTC. The full variable domain, its missing parts supplied by reference TRBV5-6 and TRBJ2-1, is DAGVTQSPTHLIKTRGQQVTLRCSPKSGHDTVSWYQQALGQGPQFIFQYYEEEERQRGNFPDRFSGHQFPNYSSELNVNALLLGDSALYLCASSLELAGAHEQFFGPGTRLTVL.

This clone was detected ten times or more. The CDR3 is CASRQTGTGGSNSPLHF. DNA of the CDR3: TGTGCCAGCAGACAAACCGGGACAGGGGGTTCTAATTCACCCCTCCACTTT. The genes are TRBV5-6 and TRBJ1-6; 11 bases line up with TRBD1. Germline V gene data show CDR1 as SGHDT and CDR2 as YYEEEE. The CDR3 is 17 residues long. V shed 5 bases, J shed 6 bases, and the junction held 10 bases outside the gene matches.

This clone was counted ten times or more. The chain has TRBV4-1 and TRBJ2-1, with TRBD1 matching 8 bases. CDR3 length: 15 residues. Germline V lookup: CDR1 MGHRA, CDR2 YSYEKL. The V gene end was trimmed by 4 bases and the J gene end by 4 bases; junction bases not matched to a gene: 6. The CDR3 protein is CASSPDGQGYNEQFF. Here the CDR3 DNA reads TGCGCCAGCAGCCCAGATGGACAGGGATACAATGAGCAGTTCTTC.

Many counts were recorded for this clone. The chain has TRBV19 and TRBJ1-5; D perhaps matches TRBD1 (5 bases). The CDR3 has 17 residues. The V gene's germline CDR1 is LNHDA and CDR2 SQIVND (reference sequence). The V end was cut by 3 bases, the J end by 4 bases, with 19 bases between. The CDR3 sequence: CASSIYSGGGLNQPQHF. The CDR3 DNA follows: TGTGCCAGTAGTATTTATTCCGGGGGGGGTCTTAATCAGCCCCAGCATTTT.

This clone was recorded at least ten times. The chain employs TRBV9 and TRBJ1-2; D possibly corresponds to TRBD1 (5 bases). The CDR3 length is 16 residues. The germline V gene has CDR1 SGDLS and CDR2 YYNGEE. Trimming left V 6 bases short and J 1 base short, with 19 bases between. DNA for the CDR3: TGTGCCAGCAACCACAGGCTGGGCGCGAATAACTATGGCTACACCTTC. Protein: CASNHRLGANNYGYTF.

This clone appeared many times. The V and J genes are TRBV6-2 or TRBV6-3 and TRBJ2-2; the match to TRBD1 covers 8 bases. The CDR3 consists of 16 residues. V gave up 4 bases and J gave up 4 bases; unmatched junction bases: 8. Germline CDR1 is MNHEY and CDR2 is SVGEGT. The CDR3: CASSWTGRMGTGELFF. CDR3 DNA sequence: TGTGCCAGCAGTTGGACAGGGAGGATGGGCACCGGGGAGCTGTTTTTT.

This clone has at least ten counts. V gene TRBV10-3 combines with J gene TRBJ1-6, with D tentatively TRBD1 (6 bases). In germline, CDR1 is ENHRY, CDR2 SYGVKD. This CDR3 contains 17 residues. With 2 bases removed from V and 3 bases from J, the gap between germline ends came to 14 bases. CDR3: CAISERLQGFYNSPLHF. The CDR3 nucleotides read TGTGCCATCAGTGAGCGGTTACAGGGCTTCTATAATTCACCCCTCCACTTT.

This clone showed up many times. This CDR3 is CASIPRTAINSPLHF. The CDR3 DNA is TGTGCCAGCATCCCCAGGACAGCGATAAATTCACCCCTCCACTTT. This chain joins TRBV6-1 and TRBJ1-6; D possibly corresponds to TRBD1 (6 bases). Looked up from germline, CDR1 is MNHNS and CDR2 is SASEGT. CDR3 size: 15 residues. V lost 7 bases to trimming and J lost 7 bases, with 17 bases between them.

This clone was recorded many times. CDR3 sequence (DNA): TGTGCCAGCTCACGGGACTCTCTAGCGCAGTATTTT. Its protein product is CASSRDSLAQYF. The V gene is TRBV18, the J gene TRBJ2-3, with D maybe TRBD2 (6 bases). The CDR3 covers 12 residues. CDR1 and CDR2 (germline): KGHSH, LQKENI. Trimming removed 4 bases from V and 10 bases from J, with 12 bases in between.

In this sample, this clone turned up many times. This chain's CDR3 is CASSSHRAGGQPQHF. CDR3 in DNA: TGTGCCAGCAGCTCCCACAGGGCCGGAGGGCAGCCCCAGCATTTT. The genes are TRBV7-9 and TRBJ1-5, with D possibly matching TRBD1 (6 bases). Germline V gene sequence: CDR1 SEHNR, CDR2 FQNEAQ (reference sequence). The V and J ends lost 4 bases and 7 bases respectively, with 17 bases between them. This CDR3 contains 15 residues.

This clone occurred many times. The CDR3 nucleotides read TGCGCCAGCAGCTTTACGGTAGGGCCTAATGAAAAACTGTTTTTT. This encodes CASSFTVGPNEKLFF. This chain joins TRBV5-1 and TRBJ1-4; D is unclear. V dropped 2 bases and J dropped 3 bases, with 11 bases sitting between them. Germline lookup yields CDR1 SGHRS and CDR2 YFSETQ. The length of the CDR3 is 15 residues.

This clone was detected many times. This chain connects TRBV27 to TRBJ1-2, with D possibly TRBD1 on 6 matching bases. The germline V and J ends were trimmed by 3 bases and 8 bases, with 16 bases remaining between them. CDR3 length: 14 residues. CDR1 is MNHEY, CDR2 SMNVEV, per germline (reference sequence). CDR3 in DNA: TGTGCCAGCAGTTTTTTGTCAGGGGCCTCCGGCTACACCTTC. It is translated as CASSFLSGASGYTF.

Many counts were recorded for this clone. This chain joins TRBV5-1 and TRBJ1-1; no clear D gene. Germline CDR1 reads SGHRS; CDR2 reads YFSETQ. V was clipped by 1 base and J by 3 bases, with 7 bases between them. This CDR3 comprises 13 residues. This CDR3 reads CASSLRRDTEAFF. In DNA form, the CDR3 reads TGCGCCAGCAGCTTGAGGAGGGACACTGAAGCTTTCTTT.

At least ten counts were recorded for this clone. The chain has TRBV7-9 and TRBJ1-6, with 8 nucleotides matching TRBD1. The length of the CDR3 is 16 residues. V dropped 4 bases and J dropped 6; count of bases not matched to a gene: 8. Germline lookup yields CDR1 SEHNR and CDR2 FQNEAQ (reference sequence). As DNA, the CDR3 is TGTGCCAGCAGCTCGATCCAGGGGGCAAGTAATTCACCCCTCCACTTT. Residues: CASSSIQGASNSPLHF.

This clone was observed at least ten times. V and J are TRBV28 and TRBJ2-1; 8 bases match TRBD2. J gave up 9 bases and V 8 bases, and 12 bases lay outside the gene matches. Per the germline V gene, CDR1 is MDHEN and CDR2 is SYDVKM. The CDR3 runs to 14 residues. The CDR3 coding sequence is TGTGCCAGCGAGTGGACTAGCCCGGGCGGTGAGCAGTTCTTC. Its translation: CASEWTSPGGEQFF.